This T cell receptor (beta chain) originates from a study of shared clonotypes between healthy human individuals. Germline-derived CDR1 and CDR2 are MNHEY and SMNVEV (reference sequence). The CDR3 has 15 amino acids. The V end was cut by 1 base, the J end by 2 bases, with 11 bases between. Method: immunoSEQ multiplex PCR; TCRdb's copy keeps in-frame clones and lacks some. The sample carries some 1.4 million clones, roughly 95% recorded once. Input material: naive CD4+ T cells sorted from blood. Subset indicated: CD45RA+ positively selected. The chain links TRBV27 to TRBJ1-2; the D gene is possibly TRBD1 (5 bases). The TCR comes from a man aged 25 to 40 in good health. The CDR3 region has the DNA TGTGCCAGCAGTTTATGGGCAGGGAGGAACTATGGCTACACCTTC. Its translation is CASSLWAGRNYGYTF.